This TCR beta chain originates from a study of human T cells and chemical hapten exposure (dated by TCRdb to about 2021). In the study overall: For sensitization, 2% DPC in acetone was applied to an approximately 2 cm by approximately 2 cm area of upper inner arm skin. Weekly therapeutic DPC doses were additionally applied to the scalp of patients throughout the roughly 24-week study period. Patch testing on the upper back used Finn chambers containing 0.01% DPC, with scoring done after 6 days according to International Contact Dermatitis Research Group standards. Alopecia areata with under or over 50% scalp involvement, alopecia totalis and alopecia universalis were represented in the patient cohort, which was mostly female. Libraries were pooled for sequencing, and per-sample TCR yields varied mainly because of small differences in library volumes within the pool. This study followed changes in the peripheral blood TCR repertoire in vivo during primary and secondary sensitization of alopecia patients to the hapten diphenylcyclopropenone (DPC). Patient blood was sampled pre-sensitization (week 0) and at 2, 6 and about 24 weeks after DPC sensitization. Under 30 alopecia patients gave blood for TCR sequencing at one to four time points (pre-sensitization, 2, 6 and 24 weeks). Each blood RNA sample was used to sequence both TCR alpha and TCR beta chains.

Library method: RACE. Sequencing relied on a NextSeq 500. During library preparation, unique molecular identifiers were attached to individual cDNA molecules so that TCRs could be counted in a quantitative, reproducible way. In the source study's methods: The median number of TCRs per sample was approximately 98,000, ranging from about 20,000 to 690,600. V, J and CDR3 annotation of the TCR reads was carried out using the Decombinator software suite. For PS versus PT1 abundance plots, all samples were subsampled to the same number of TCRs (28,000). Expanded TCRs were defined as absent before sensitization and observed at least eight times at the 2-week time point. In-frame beta chains were kept once TCRdb had trimmed the public reads at Q25 with fastp and called clones with MiXCR. Rows are unified per CDR3 protein, each entry keeping the most common DNA and genes. The V and J calls follow TCRdb's processing rather than the paper's. The sample has about 30,000 distinct CDR3 sequences on record, 10% to 13% of them singletons. The leading ten clones occupy 25% to 35% of the sample.

Broader findings and caveats from the paper: Repeated subsampling changed both the strength of the expansion versus patch-test correlation and the threshold at which that correlation became significant. Expanded TCRs formed significantly more large CDR3 similarity clusters than pre-sensitization or healthy control sets, consistent with antigen-driven responses. DPC sensitization did not change how many TCRs were above 1 in 1000 frequency, and no evidence was found of alterations in global repertoire structure. All patients had alopecia, a presumed autoimmune disease, so their immune response might differ from that of healthy individuals. A positive correlation was found between the number of PT1 expanded TCRs and patch test score, with significance reached at thresholds 8, 16 and 32 but not 4.

Between the V and J ends, shortened by 7 bases and 2 bases respectively, the junction contains 11 bases. The cysteine opens and the phenylalanine closes a CDR3 of 13 amino acids. Kept here is only the CDR3 DNA, which spans 39 bases and is read in frame from base 1. The time point label on this specimen signifies: pre-sensitization, week 0. The treatment or condition label of this sample denotes: therapeutic diphenylcyclopropenone sensitization with weekly scalp DPC. Unfractionated whole blood was collected in Tempus Blood RNA tubes, and total RNA was extracted from that blood. At each patch-test visit, blood was drawn before the patch test was applied. To be eligible, patients had to be aged 18 to 70, diagnosed with alopecia and judged suitable for DPC therapy, while pregnant patients were excluded. A word on this clonotype: Which antigen it targets is not known. The record has no base qualities; no much larger clone is one base away.

The rearranged chain carries TRBV12-3 or TRBV12-4 and TRBJ1-2, with the D gene not clear enough to name. Sample: whole blood, taken in connection with sensitization to the hapten diphenylcyclopropenone (DPC). The receptor was derived from a man between 50 and 59 years old with alopecia areata. Some clones in this sample may be carry-over from other donors' samples. The nucleotide sequence reads TGTGCCAGCAAACCGGACTCAAACTATGGCTACACCTTC. This yields the protein CASKPDSNYGYTF.